These T cell receptor beta chains were read from a single sample in a study of regulatory T cells in long-lasting Graves disease. TCRdb ran MiXCR on the multiplex PCR reads and lists one entry per CDR3 protein. This table holds about 310,000 distinct CDR3 sequences, 20% to 25% found once. Sequencing was performed on peripheral blood mononuclear cells (PBMCs), taken when the disease was refractory, from a patient treated with antithyroid drugs. The source of these receptors is a female donor with Graves disease. CDR3s include the opening cysteine and the closing phenylalanine or tryptophan. D genes are given only for firm matches. Only part of the rows carry a size: once, few, many, or a class if the clone is expanded.

j_call: TRBJ2-5; d_call: TRBD2; v_call: TRBV20-1; clone_size: -; cdr3_nt: TGCAGTGCTAGAAGGGCCTTATTAGCGGGAGGGCCGCTGACCCAGTACTTC; cdr3_aa: CSARRALLAGGPLTQYF
j_call: TRBJ1-1; d_call: -; v_call: TRBV11-2; clone_size: many; cdr3_nt: TGTGCCAGCAGCTTAGAGATAGGGACCACTGAAGCTTTCTTT; cdr3_aa: CASSLEIGTTEAFF
j_call: TRBJ2-2; d_call: TRBD2; v_call: TRBV4-3; clone_size: -; cdr3_nt: TGCGCCAGCAGCCAAGATTCTAGCGGGAGGGCTAACACCGGGGAGCTGTTTTTT; cdr3_aa: CASSQDSSGRANTGELFF
j_call: TRBJ2-4; d_call: -; v_call: TRBV7-2; clone_size: -; cdr3_nt: TGTGCCAGCAGCCGACCGACACTAGCCAAAAACATTCAGTACTTC; cdr3_aa: CASSRPTLAKNIQYF
j_call: TRBJ2-1; d_call: -; v_call: TRBV28; clone_size: -; cdr3_nt: TGTGCCAGCAGTTTGGCACTAGTGGGGTACAATGAGCAGTTCTTC; cdr3_aa: CASSLALVGYNEQFF
j_call: TRBJ2-7; d_call: -; v_call: TRBV5-5; clone_size: -; cdr3_nt: TGTGCCAGCAGCCACCACCCGGGACAAGACTCCTACGAGCAGTACTTC; cdr3_aa: CASSHHPGQDSYEQYF
j_call: TRBJ1-2; d_call: TRBD1; v_call: TRBV24-1; clone_size: many; cdr3_nt: TGTGCCACCAGTGATACTCGACAGGGGGCGATTGGCTACACCTTC; cdr3_aa: CATSDTRQGAIGYTF
j_call: TRBJ1-4; d_call: -; v_call: TRBV11-2; clone_size: many; cdr3_nt: TGTGCCAGCAGCCTTACTCTCCCTGAAAAACTGTTTTTT; cdr3_aa: CASSLTLPEKLFF
j_call: TRBJ2-5; d_call: TRBD1; v_call: TRBV30; clone_size: few; cdr3_nt: TGTGCCTGGCGTGACAGGGGACACCTTATGGGGACCCAGTACTTC; cdr3_aa: CAWRDRGHLMGTQYF
j_call: TRBJ2-7; d_call: -; v_call: TRBV6-1; clone_size: -; cdr3_nt: TGTGCCAGCAGCACCGAGCGACAGTCCTACGAGCAGTACTTC; cdr3_aa: CASSTERQSYEQYF
j_call: TRBJ2-5; d_call: TRBD2; v_call: TRBV2; clone_size: many; cdr3_nt: TGTGCCAGCAGAAAAGCGGGAGGGCTTCAAGAGACCCAGTACTTC; cdr3_aa: CASRKAGGLQETQYF
j_call: TRBJ1-4; d_call: TRBD1; v_call: TRBV6-2/TRBV6-3; clone_size: few; cdr3_nt: TGTGCCAGCAGTTACCCCGGGACAGGCAATGAAAAACTGTTTTTT; cdr3_aa: CASSYPGTGNEKLFF
j_call: TRBJ1-1; d_call: TRBD1; v_call: TRBV5-6; clone_size: few; cdr3_nt: TGTGCCAGCAGCATATACAGGGGAGCCCCTGAAGCTTTCTTT; cdr3_aa: CASSIYRGAPEAFF
j_call: TRBJ1-1; d_call: -; v_call: TRBV7-9; clone_size: few; cdr3_nt: TGTGCCAGCAGCGTGCGACCGCCCGAGGGGGCTGAAGCTTTCTTT; cdr3_aa: CASSVRPPEGAEAFF
j_call: TRBJ2-5; d_call: -; v_call: TRBV5-4; clone_size: -; cdr3_nt: TGTGCCAGCAGCCCGGGCCGAGGACTCTCCGAGGACTTC; cdr3_aa: CASSPGRGLSEDF
j_call: TRBJ2-3; d_call: TRBD1; v_call: TRBV6-1; clone_size: -; cdr3_nt: TGTGCCAGCAGCGACAGGGGACTCCCTACCACAGATACGCAGTATTTT; cdr3_aa: CASSDRGLPTTDTQYF
j_call: TRBJ2-5; d_call: TRBD1; v_call: TRBV7-2; clone_size: few; cdr3_nt: TGTGCCAGCAGCTCGGGACAGTCAGAGACCCAGTACTTC; cdr3_aa: CASSSGQSETQYF
j_call: TRBJ2-1; d_call: TRBD2; v_call: TRBV20-1; clone_size: few; cdr3_nt: TGCAGTGCTAGCTGGGACTATAACAATGAGCAGTTCTTC; cdr3_aa: CSASWDYNNEQFF
j_call: TRBJ1-3; d_call: -; v_call: TRBV11-2; clone_size: -; cdr3_nt: TGTGCCAGCACCACCGGGACCTCTGGAAACACCATATATTTT; cdr3_aa: CASTTGTSGNTIYF
j_call: TRBJ2-1; d_call: -; v_call: TRBV3-1; clone_size: few; cdr3_nt: TGTGCCAGCAGCCAAGGGGCGGTCGATGAGCAGTTCTTC; cdr3_aa: CASSQGAVDEQFF
j_call: TRBJ2-6; d_call: -; v_call: TRBV5-1; clone_size: -; cdr3_nt: TGCGCCAGCAGCCTCAAGGATGGTGGGTCTGGGGCCAACGTCCTGACTTTC; cdr3_aa: CASSLKDGGSGANVLTF
j_call: TRBJ2-1; d_call: -; v_call: TRBV24-1; clone_size: -; cdr3_nt: TGTGCCACCAGTGGCCCGAGCTCCTACAATGAGCAGTTCTTC; cdr3_aa: CATSGPSSYNEQFF
j_call: TRBJ2-5; d_call: TRBD2; v_call: TRBV11-2; clone_size: few; cdr3_nt: TGTGCCAGCAGCCCTAGCGGGACTTCTCAAGAGACCCAGTACTTC; cdr3_aa: CASSPSGTSQETQYF
j_call: TRBJ2-3; d_call: -; v_call: TRBV20-1; clone_size: -; cdr3_nt: TGCAGTGCTGAACGGGACGGCACAGATACGCAGTATTTT; cdr3_aa: CSAERDGTDTQYF
j_call: TRBJ2-2; d_call: -; v_call: TRBV3-1; clone_size: -; cdr3_nt: TGTGCCAGCGAGCCAAGAAGACAACAGAACACCGGGGAGCTGTTTTTT; cdr3_aa: CASEPRRQQNTGELFF
j_call: TRBJ1-3; d_call: -; v_call: TRBV4-3; clone_size: -; cdr3_nt: TGCGCCAGCAGCCAATTATCGGCGGGGACTGCATCTGGAAACACCATATATTTT; cdr3_aa: CASSQLSAGTASGNTIYF
j_call: TRBJ2-2; d_call: -; v_call: TRBV28; clone_size: many; cdr3_nt: TGTGCCAGCATGAGGGAGGGGGAGCTGTTTTTT; cdr3_aa: CASMREGELFF
j_call: TRBJ1-5; d_call: -; v_call: TRBV19; clone_size: -; cdr3_nt: TGTGCCACCCAGAGGAAGAGAAGCAATCAGCCCCAGCATTTT; cdr3_aa: CATQRKRSNQPQHF
j_call: TRBJ2-5; d_call: -; v_call: TRBV5-4; clone_size: few; cdr3_nt: TGTGCCAGCTATTCCGGGGGTTTCCAAGAGACCCAGTACTTC; cdr3_aa: CASYSGGFQETQYF
j_call: TRBJ2-6; d_call: -; v_call: TRBV6-1; clone_size: many; cdr3_nt: TGTGCCAGCAGTCCGGGGGACTCTGGGGCCAACGTCCTGACTTTC; cdr3_aa: CASSPGDSGANVLTF
j_call: TRBJ2-7; d_call: -; v_call: TRBV7-2; clone_size: many; cdr3_nt: TGTGCCAGCACCTTGGGACTGGAGCCGCGAGGCGAGCAGTACTTC; cdr3_aa: CASTLGLEPRGEQYF
j_call: TRBJ2-1; d_call: TRBD2; v_call: TRBV12-3/TRBV12-4; clone_size: -; cdr3_nt: TGTGCCAGCAGTCTTTGGACTAGCGGGACCCACAATGAGCAGTTCTTC; cdr3_aa: CASSLWTSGTHNEQFF
j_call: TRBJ2-7; d_call: -; v_call: TRBV20-1; clone_size: many; cdr3_nt: TGCAGTGCCCCAAACGCCGGGAGATCCTCCTACGAGCAGTACTTC; cdr3_aa: CSAPNAGRSSYEQYF
j_call: TRBJ1-1; d_call: -; v_call: TRBV6-1; clone_size: many; cdr3_nt: TGTGCCAGCAGTGAACGATTCCGGGCCACAGTCAGTGTTGAAGCTTTCTTT; cdr3_aa: CASSERFRATVSVEAFF
j_call: TRBJ2-2; d_call: -; v_call: TRBV2; clone_size: -; cdr3_nt: TGTGTCAGCTGGTCGGGTTCCGGGGAGCTGTTTTTT; cdr3_aa: CVSWSGSGELFF
j_call: TRBJ1-5; d_call: TRBD1; v_call: TRBV6-5; clone_size: -; cdr3_nt: TGTGCCAGCAGTTACACCGGGACAGTCGGGCAGCCCCAGCATTTT; cdr3_aa: CASSYTGTVGQPQHF
j_call: TRBJ2-5; d_call: TRBD2; v_call: TRBV20-1; clone_size: -; cdr3_nt: TGCAGTGCTAGAGATCACGGGGCGGGAGGGCCGGGTGAGACCCAGTACTTC; cdr3_aa: CSARDHGAGGPGETQYF
j_call: TRBJ1-1; d_call: TRBD1; v_call: TRBV19; clone_size: -; cdr3_nt: TGTGCCAGTAGTATAGAGGGACAGGACCCCATGAACACTGAAGCTTTCTTT; cdr3_aa: CASSIEGQDPMNTEAFF
j_call: TRBJ2-1; d_call: -; v_call: TRBV18; clone_size: -; cdr3_nt: TGTGCCAGCTCACCACTGGGTGGCGTGGCCAATGAGCAGTTCTTC; cdr3_aa: CASSPLGGVANEQFF
j_call: TRBJ2-7; d_call: -; v_call: TRBV6-2/TRBV6-3; clone_size: many; cdr3_nt: TGTGCCAGCAGTTTCAGAGGGAGTCTCGCCTACGAGCAGTACTTC; cdr3_aa: CASSFRGSLAYEQYF